The clone carrying this T cell receptor (beta chain) was counted between two and nine times. Per the study methods: It was from reference gene primer amplification that nucleated cell counts were estimated. TCRdb's copy holds only in-frame clones and misses some; the assay was immunoSEQ multiplex PCR. The V and J calls and the clone size are those of that table, but D and trimming were determined from the DNA. The sample yields 90,000 to 150,000 clones, about 80% seen once. This sample was included in a study of blood T cell repertoires in COVID-19. Overall study context: Some COVID-19 samples were acute and others convalescent; all came from the United States, Italy and Spain. T cells, B-cell-depleted T cells, or PBMCs supplied cDNA or gDNA.

CDR1 SGHRS and CDR2 YFSETQ come from the germline V gene. CDR3 length equals 16 residues. The J segment lost 7 bases and the V segment lost 0 bases, leaving 9 bases of the junction unmatched. The chain uses TRBV5-1 and TRBJ2-2; 7 bases align to TRBD1. Sequencing used peripheral blood. The clonotype comes from an elderly woman with acute or convalescent COVID-19. CDR3 in DNA: TGCGCCAGCAGCTTGGAGGGGGACAGACTGGTCGGGGAGCTGTTTTTT. This encodes CASSLEGDRLVGELFF.